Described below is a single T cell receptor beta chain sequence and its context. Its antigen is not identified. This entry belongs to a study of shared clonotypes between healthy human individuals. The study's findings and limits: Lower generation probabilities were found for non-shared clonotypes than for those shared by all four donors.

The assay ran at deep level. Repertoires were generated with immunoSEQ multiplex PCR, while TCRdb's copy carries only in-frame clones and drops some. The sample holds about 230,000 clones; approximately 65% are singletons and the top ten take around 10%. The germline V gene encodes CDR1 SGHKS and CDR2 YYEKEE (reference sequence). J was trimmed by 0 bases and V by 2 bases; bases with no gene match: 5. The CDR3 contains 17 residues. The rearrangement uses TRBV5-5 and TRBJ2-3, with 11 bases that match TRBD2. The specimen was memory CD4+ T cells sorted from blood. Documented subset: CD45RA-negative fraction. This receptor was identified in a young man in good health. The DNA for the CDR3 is TGTGCCAGCAGCTTTAGACTAGCGGGACTTAGCACAGATACGCAGTATTTT. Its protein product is CASSFRLAGLSTDTQYF.